These 27 T cell receptor beta chains share one sample of origin, sequenced in a study of blood T cell repertoires in COVID-19. This table comes from immunoSEQ multiplex PCR, and its TCRdb copy is limited to in-frame clones, with some not included. The sample includes 100,000 to 150,000 clones, around 78% seen only once; the top ten take roughly 2%. The sample comprised peripheral blood. The receptors shown here come from a man in his sixties or seventies with acute or convalescent COVID-19.

This clone was counted only a few times. The CDR3 protein is CASSQGRGVGELFF. Written as DNA, the CDR3 is TGTGCCAGCAGCCAAGGTCGGGGAGTCGGGGAGCTGTTTTTT. V is TRBV14 and J is TRBJ2-2; D perhaps matches TRBD2 (5 bases). The germline V gene has CDR1 SGHDN and CDR2 FVKESK. This CDR3 has 14 amino acids. V was clipped by 1 base and J by 7 bases, with 10 bases between them.

The V gene is TRBV4-3, the J gene TRBJ2-7; possibly TRBD1 for D (6 bases). Trimming removed 0 bases from V and 2 bases from J, with 17 bases in between. The CDR3 loop spans 17 amino acids. Germline CDR1 reads LGHNA; CDR2 reads YSLEER. CDR3 DNA sequence: TGCGCCAGCAGCCAAGAGACCCAGGGGTGGGTAACCTACGAGCAGTACTTC. Encoded protein: CASSQETQGWVTYEQYF.

The V gene is TRBV19, the J gene TRBJ2-2, with TRBD2 matching over 10 bases. Germline V CDR1 and CDR2: LNHDA, SQIVND (reference sequence). There are 16 residues in the CDR3. With V trimmed by 3 bases and J by 4 bases, 5 bases remained unmatched. CDR3 in amino acids: CASSIQRGGSTGELFF. The DNA of the CDR3 is TGTGCCAGTAGTATCCAGCGGGGGGGCAGCACCGGGGAGCTGTTTTTT.

This clone appeared once. This chain links TRBV6-5 with TRBJ1-6; 7 bases map to TRBD1. V shed 5 bases and J 6 bases; nucleotides not matched to a gene: 4. This CDR3 spans 14 amino acids. Germline CDR1 and CDR2: MNHEY and SVGAGI. CDR3 sequence: CASSTNRGNSPLHF. The CDR3, as DNA: TGTGCCAGCAGTACCAACAGGGGTAATTCACCCCTCCACTTT.

The chain carries TRBV5-1 and TRBJ2-2; D is possibly TRBD2 (5 bases). Germline CDR1 and CDR2: SGHRS and YFSETQ. V shed 4 bases and J shed 4 bases, with 14 bases lying between them. The CDR3 runs 15 residues. Here the CDR3 DNA reads TGCGCCAGCAGCCACCCGGCGGGCCCCACCGGGGAGCTGTTTTTT. This codes for CASSHPAGPTGELFF.

This sequence joins TRBV2 and TRBJ2-5, with 7 bases identical to TRBD1. Germline V lookup: CDR1 SNHLY, CDR2 FYNNEI. The junction had 8 bases not matched to a gene; V was cut back by 6 bases and J by 1 base. The CDR3 contains 15 residues. CDR3 coding DNA: TGTGCCAGCAGGGAGACAGGGATCTCCCAAGAGACCCAGTACTTC. Encoded protein: CASRETGISQETQYF.

This chain uses TRBV24-1 with TRBJ2-1; 7 bases align to TRBD2. The CDR3 has 15 residues. Germline V gene lookup returns CDR1 KGHDR and CDR2 SFDVKD. The V segment lost 1 base and the J segment 5 bases; nucleotides outside the gene matches: 4. The CDR3 DNA reads TGTGCCACCAGTGATTTCCACCTAGCGGACAATGAGCAGTTCTTC. Translated, it gives CATSDFHLADNEQFF.

The chain is built from TRBV19 and TRBJ2-3; no firm D call. There are 15 residues in the CDR3. V lost 3 bases and J lost 6, with 16 bases in between. The germline V gene has CDR1 LNHDA and CDR2 SQIVND (reference sequence). CDR3 bases: TGTGCCAGTAGTATCGGTGACTCCAACATCGATACGCAGTATTTT. It specifies CASSIGDSNIDTQYF.

The rearrangement uses TRBV6-5 and TRBJ1-5; a weak D match, TRBD1 (5 bases). Trimming left V 2 bases short and J 9 bases short, with 14 bases between. There are 14 residues in the CDR3. Germline V gives CDR1 MNHEY, CDR2 SVGAGI. CDR3 in amino acids: CASSYDSRVRPQHF. The CDR3, as DNA: TGTGCCAGCAGTTACGATTCCAGGGTGCGGCCCCAGCATTTT.

This chain links TRBV5-1 with TRBJ2-1, with 13 nucleotides matching TRBD2. The germline V gene encodes CDR1 SGHRS and CDR2 YFSETQ. CDR3 size: 16 residues. Losses at the gene ends were 6 bases for V and 10 bases for J; bases not matched to a gene: 13. The CDR3 sequence: CASTPRTSGGPGEQFF. The CDR3 DNA is TGCGCCAGCACTCCTCGGACTAGCGGGGGTCCCGGGGAGCAGTTCTTC.

The chain is built from TRBV5-4 and TRBJ1-1; 7 bases are a match to TRBD1. This CDR3 spans 16 amino acids. CDR1 SGHNT and CDR2 YYREEE come from the germline V gene (reference sequence). The V gene end was trimmed by 3 bases and the J gene end by 1 base; junction bases not matched to a gene: 9. The CDR3 DNA reads as TGTGCCAGCAGCTCCGCCCTACAGGGGACGAACACTGAAGCTTTCTTT. Protein sequence: CASSSALQGTNTEAFF.

This CDR3 reads CASSGQGSTGELFF. The CDR3 nucleotides are TGTGCCAGCAGCGGACAGGGGAGCACCGGGGAGCTGTTTTTT. This chain joins TRBV7-3 and TRBJ2-2; 9 bases align to TRBD1. Unmatched junction bases numbered 2, after V lost 5 bases and J lost 4 bases. The CDR3 contains 14 residues. Germline values: CDR1 SGHTA, CDR2 FQGTGA.

The chain is built from TRBV6-6 and TRBJ2-7; no firm D call. V dropped 10 bases and J dropped 1 base, with 20 bases sitting between them. From germline, CDR1 is MNHNY and CDR2 SVGAGI (reference sequence). The CDR3 totals 15 residues. For the CDR3, the DNA is TGTGCCACCCTTAAGAGGTGGCAGAATTCCTACGAGCAGTACTTC. Protein sequence: CATLKRWQNSYEQYF.

The genes are TRBV7-2 and TRBJ1-5; D gene unclear. The CDR3 is 13 amino acids. The ends were cut back, 5 bases at V and 7 bases at J, with 12 bases in the middle. The V gene's germline CDR1 is SGHTA and CDR2 FQGNSA. In DNA form, the CDR3 reads TGTGCCAGCAGCAGGAAGGTGAGGCAGCCCCAGCATTTT. The encoded protein is CASSRKVRQPQHF. Supplemented by reference TRBV7-2 and TRBJ1-5, the full variable domain reads GAGVSQSPSNKVTEKGKDVELRCDPISGHTALYWYRQSLGQGLEFLIYFQGNSAPDKSGLPSDRFSAERTGGSVSTLTIQRTQQEDSAVYLCASSRKVRQPQHFGDGTRLSIL.

This clone has just a few counts. The chain joins TRBV11-2 to TRBJ2-7; D not certain. This CDR3 contains 12 residues. CDR1 is SGHAT and CDR2 is FQNNGV in the germline V gene. V was shortened by 5 bases and J by 3 bases, with 8 bases between the two germline ends. The DNA for the CDR3 is TGTGCCAGCAGCCGAGTTGGCTACGAGCAGTACTTC. This codes for CASSRVGYEQYF.

The genes are TRBV7-8 and TRBJ1-2, with D possibly TRBD1 on 5 matching bases. The CDR3 length is 16 residues. With 2 bases removed from V and 1 base from J, the gap between germline ends came to 14 bases. Germline CDR1 is SGHVS and CDR2 is FQNEAQ. In DNA form, the CDR3 reads TGTGCCAGCAGCTTACTCGGGGGTTCGGGTAACTATGGCTACACCTTC. Translated: CASSLLGGSGNYGYTF.

A remark on this clone: The same CDR3 is also encoded by other DNA sequences in this sample. This chain connects TRBV9 to TRBJ1-6, with D possibly matching TRBD1 (5 bases). The ends were cut back, 2 bases at V and 8 bases at J, with 11 bases in the middle. The CDR3 extends over 14 amino acids. Germline CDR1 reads SGDLS; CDR2 reads YYNGEE. The CDR3 here is CASSVGGGDSPLHF. For the CDR3, the DNA is TGTGCCAGCAGCGTCGGGGGAGGGGATTCACCCCTCCACTTT.

The chain links TRBV5-6 to TRBJ1-5, with D possibly matching TRBD1 (6 bases). The germline CDR1 and CDR2 sequences are SGHDT and YYEEEE. This CDR3 contains 15 residues. V was clipped by 4 bases and J by 0 bases, with 11 bases between them. CDR3 in DNA: TGTGCCAGCAGCCGGACAGATTATAGCAATCAGCCCCAGCATTTT. As protein: CASSRTDYSNQPQHF.

Written as DNA, the CDR3 is TGTGCCAGCAGCGTGGGGACAGGATGGACCGGGGAGCTGTTTTTT. As protein: CASSVGTGWTGELFF. The chain uses TRBV9 and TRBJ2-2, with 8 nucleotides matching TRBD1. V trimming: 2 bases; J trimming: 5 bases; junction bases outside the gene matches: 5. CDR3 length equals 15 residues. Germline lookup yields CDR1 SGDLS and CDR2 YYNGEE.

The genes are TRBV4-3 and TRBJ1-2; no reliable D call. CDR3 length: 16 residues. V gave up 0 bases and J gave up 6 bases, with 17 bases separating them. Germline values: CDR1 LGHNA, CDR2 YSLEER. This CDR3 is CASSQDLEGFPNGYTF. CDR3 nucleotides: TGCGCCAGCAGCCAAGATTTGGAGGGATTTCCGAATGGCTACACCTTC.

This clone showed up just a few times. The chain joins TRBV24-1 to TRBJ1-5; D unresolved. Germline V gives CDR1 KGHDR, CDR2 SFDVKD. The CDR3 extends over 16 amino acids. Trimming took 3 bases from V and 5 from J, leaving 16 bases between them. In nucleotides, the CDR3 is TGTGCCACCAGTGATGAGAGGGCGCCTTCGGATCAGCCCCAGCATTTT. Its protein is CATSDERAPSDQPQHF.

CDR3 bases: TGTGCCAGCAGCTTACTCTTGACAGGGGGCAACTATGGCTACACCTTC. It codes for CASSLLLTGGNYGYTF. The chain links TRBV7-8 to TRBJ1-2; TRBD1 matches 10 bases. The V and J ends lost 2 bases and 2 bases, in that order; junction bases with no gene match: 5. Germline CDR1 and CDR2: SGHVS and FQNEAQ. CDR3 size: 16 residues.

This chain links TRBV10-3 with TRBJ2-1; perhaps TRBD1 as D (6 bases). V shed 10 bases and J shed 1 base, with 14 bases lying between them. Germline V gives CDR1 ENHRY, CDR2 SYGVKD. The CDR3 is made up of 14 amino acids. Here the CDR3 DNA reads TGTGCCAGCAGCCGGGACAAGTCCTACAATGAGCAGTTCTTC. Protein sequence: CASSRDKSYNEQFF.

The DNA for the CDR3 is TGTGCCAGCTCCCCTACCCGACAGGGCGTAGAACCCCTCCACTTT. Encoded protein: CASSPTRQGVEPLHF. This chain links TRBV18 with TRBJ1-6; the match to TRBD1 covers 7 bases. The CDR3 sequence is 15 residues long. CDR1 and CDR2 (germline): KGHSH, LQKENI. The V and J ends lost 6 bases and 12 bases, in that order; junction bases with no gene match: 14.

V usage is TRBV5-1 and J usage is TRBJ2-5; 9 nucleotides line up with TRBD2. The germline V gene has CDR1 SGHRS and CDR2 YFSETQ. The CDR3 covers 14 residues. V lost 2 bases and J lost 2; bases outside the gene matches: 1. This CDR3 reads CASSLSGGQETQYF. The CDR3 DNA follows: TGCGCCAGCAGCTTAAGCGGGGGGCAAGAGACCCAGTACTTC.

The chain employs TRBV5-4 and TRBJ2-3; TRBD2 aligns across 8 bases. J lost 2 bases, V lost 5 bases, and 10 bases had no gene match. The CDR3 spans 16 residues. In germline, CDR1 is SGHNT, CDR2 YYREEE (reference sequence). This CDR3 is CASSIGGGINTDTQYF. As DNA, the CDR3 is TGTGCCAGCAGTATCGGGGGGGGGATTAACACAGATACGCAGTATTTT.

In its sample, this clone was seen once. One junction end disagrees with the germline gene, perhaps due to a read error. The chain couples TRBV7-3 to TRBJ2-3; TRBD2 matches 10 bases. Germline CDR1 is SGHTA and CDR2 is FQGTGA. The CDR3 consists of 16 residues. This chain's CDR3 is CASSRWSGGDTNTQYF. CDR3 DNA sequence: TGTGCCAGCAGCCGATGGAGCGGGGGGGACACAAATACGCAGTATTTT.